This is a list of T cell receptor beta chains from one sample in a study of early T cells in non-severe SARS-CoV-2 infection. In TCRdb, the 5' RACE reads were re-called with MiXCR into one record per CDR3 protein. In the table there are roughly 70,000 distinct CDR3 sequences, about 13% of which are singletons. Input material: whole blood. The receptors were gathered from an adult who was a healthcare worker with PCR-confirmed SARS-CoV-2 infection or an uninfected control (not recorded which). The CDR3 runs from the conserved cysteine through the conserved F or W. A D gene is named only where the DNA matches it firmly. Size is stated for part of the rows, as once, few or many counts, or as a class when the clone is expanded.

j_gene: TRBJ2-5; abundance: NA; v_gene: TRBV29-1; d_gene: NA; len: 13; CDR3nt: TGCAGCGTAAAGGGGCGGGTAAAAGAGACCCAGTACTTC; CDR3aa: CSVKGRVKETQYF
j_gene: TRBJ2-3; abundance: few; v_gene: TRBV11-2; d_gene: NA; len: 15; CDR3nt: TGTGCCAGCAGCTTAGTCGGGGGCGGCACAGATACGCAGTATTTT; CDR3aa: CASSLVGGGTDTQYF
j_gene: TRBJ2-2; abundance: few; v_gene: TRBV7-3; d_gene: TRBD1; len: 17; CDR3nt: TGTGCCAGCAGCTTAAGCGGACAGGGGGCATTAACCGGGGAGCTGTTTTTT; CDR3aa: CASSLSGQGALTGELFF
j_gene: TRBJ2-1; abundance: few; v_gene: TRBV7-2; d_gene: NA; len: 14; CDR3nt: TGTGCCAGCAGCTTAGGATTGGGGGCGGTTGAGCAGTTCTTC; CDR3aa: CASSLGLGAVEQFF
j_gene: TRBJ2-5; abundance: many; v_gene: TRBV5-4; d_gene: NA; len: 14; CDR3nt: TGTGCCAGCAGCTTGGGCAGTCGTCAAGAGACCCAGTACTTC; CDR3aa: CASSLGSRQETQYF
j_gene: TRBJ2-7; abundance: NA; v_gene: TRBV11-2; d_gene: NA; len: 12; CDR3nt: TGTGCCAGCAGCTTAGAGATGGGCGAGCAGTACTTC; CDR3aa: CASSLEMGEQYF
j_gene: TRBJ1-3; abundance: many; v_gene: TRBV19; d_gene: NA; len: 15; CDR3nt: TGTGCCAGTAAGGAAGGACTCTCCCACACAAACACCATATATTTT; CDR3aa: CASKEGLSHTNTIYF
j_gene: TRBJ2-5; abundance: many; v_gene: TRBV24-1; d_gene: NA; len: 15; CDR3nt: TGTGCCACCAGTGACCCTGACACCTTCCAAGAGACCCAGTACTTC; CDR3aa: CATSDPDTFQETQYF
j_gene: TRBJ2-7; abundance: NA; v_gene: TRBV9; d_gene: NA; len: 14; CDR3nt: TGTGCCAGCAGCGTTGGGACACGCGCCTACGAGCAGTACTTC; CDR3aa: CASSVGTRAYEQYF
j_gene: TRBJ1-4; abundance: NA; v_gene: TRBV10-2; d_gene: NA; len: 16; CDR3nt: TGCGCCAGCAGTGAGTCGGGGTTAGGCAGTAATGAAAAACTGTTTTTT; CDR3aa: CASSESGLGSNEKLFF
j_gene: TRBJ1-4; abundance: many; v_gene: TRBV18; d_gene: NA; len: 16; CDR3nt: TGTGCCAGCTCACCCCGCGGGGCAGGGGAAGAAGAAAAACTGTTTTTT; CDR3aa: CASSPRGAGEEEKLFF
j_gene: TRBJ2-5; abundance: NA; v_gene: TRBV12-3/TRBV12-4; d_gene: TRBD2; len: 18; CDR3nt: TGTGCCAGCAGCTCCGGACTAGCGGGAGGGCCGGCGTTTGAGACCCAGTACTTC; CDR3aa: CASSSGLAGGPAFETQYF
j_gene: TRBJ1-2; abundance: NA; v_gene: TRBV29-1; d_gene: NA; len: 10; CDR3nt: TGCAGCGTAGGACACGATGGCTACACCTTC; CDR3aa: CSVGHDGYTF
j_gene: TRBJ2-7; abundance: few; v_gene: TRBV7-9; d_gene: NA; len: 14; CDR3nt: TGTGCCAGCAGCTCGGACGGGAGCTCCTACGAGCAGTACTTC; CDR3aa: CASSSDGSSYEQYF
j_gene: TRBJ2-6; abundance: few; v_gene: TRBV7-3; d_gene: NA; len: 16; CDR3nt: TGTGCCAGCAGCTCTAACAGAGTGGCTGGGGCCAACGTCCTGACTTTC; CDR3aa: CASSSNRVAGANVLTF
j_gene: TRBJ1-4; abundance: NA; v_gene: TRBV12-3/TRBV12-4; d_gene: NA; len: 14; CDR3nt: TGTGCCAGCAGTTCGCACAGGGCCTCGGGGAAACTGTTTTTT; CDR3aa: CASSSHRASGKLFF